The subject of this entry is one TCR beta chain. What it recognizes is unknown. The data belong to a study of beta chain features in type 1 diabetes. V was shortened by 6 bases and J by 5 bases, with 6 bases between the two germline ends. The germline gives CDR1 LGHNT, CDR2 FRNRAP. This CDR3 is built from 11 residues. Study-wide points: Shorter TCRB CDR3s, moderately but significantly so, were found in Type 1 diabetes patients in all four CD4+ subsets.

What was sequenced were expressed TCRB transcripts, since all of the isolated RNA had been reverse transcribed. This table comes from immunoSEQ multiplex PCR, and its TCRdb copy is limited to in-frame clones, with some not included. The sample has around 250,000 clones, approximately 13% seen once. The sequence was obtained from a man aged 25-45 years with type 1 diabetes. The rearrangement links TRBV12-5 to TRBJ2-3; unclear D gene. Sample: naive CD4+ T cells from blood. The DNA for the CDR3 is TGTGCTAGTGGGACGGGAGATACGCAGTATTTT. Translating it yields CASGTGDTQYF.